These 18 T cell receptor beta chains were all obtained from the same sample, sequenced in a study of T cell responses to AZD1222 COVID-19 vaccine. Assay used: immunoSEQ multiplex PCR; TCRdb lists only in-frame clones, some missing. The sample has 130,000 or so clones; about 89% are singletons. Here the sequenced sample was peripheral blood, taken on day 0 of AZD1222 vaccination. The receptors were gathered from an adult in good health.

The V call is TRBV9, the J call TRBJ2-3, with TRBD2 identical over 8 bases. Germline CDR1 and CDR2: SGDLS and YYNGEE. V shed 0 bases, J shed 0 bases, and the junction held 3 bases outside the gene matches. The CDR3 is made up of 16 amino acids. The CDR3 is CASSVGGGRSTDTQYF. CDR3 nucleotide sequence: TGTGCCAGCAGCGTAGGCGGGGGGCGGAGCACAGATACGCAGTATTTT.

This clone was counted a few times. DNA for the CDR3: TGCAGTGCTAGTGGGGGCCTGAACACTGAAGCTTTCTTT. Its translation: CSASGGLNTEAFF. The rearrangement joins TRBV20-1 to TRBJ1-1; possible D gene TRBD1, 6 bases. Germline V gene data show CDR1 as DFQATT and CDR2 as SNEGSKA (reference sequence). V shed 3 bases and J shed 0 bases, with 8 bases lying between them. This CDR3 is 13 amino acids long.

V usage is TRBV23-1 and J usage is TRBJ2-5; D might be TRBD1 or TRBD2, each matching 7 bases. TRBV23-1 is labeled an ORF, and its function is uncertain. This CDR3 spans 18 amino acids. The ends were cut back, 0 bases at V and 1 base at J, with 18 bases in the middle. The CDR3, as DNA: TGCGCCAGCAGTCAATCGGGGGACTACAGGGGAGGCCAAGAGACCCAGTACTTC. Its protein is CASSQSGDYRGGQETQYF.

J is TRBJ2-3 and V is TRBV5-1; D may be TRBD1 (6 bases). This CDR3 has 15 residues. V lost 7 bases and J 2 bases, leaving 17 bases between the germline ends. The V gene's germline CDR1 is SGHRS and CDR2 YFSETQ. The CDR3 coding sequence is TGCGCCAGCTCCCCTTTCGGACAGCTCACAGATACGCAGTATTTT. As protein: CASSPFGQLTDTQYF.

The rearrangement uses TRBV11-2 and TRBJ1-1, with D unclear. Germline CDR1 is SGHAT and CDR2 is FQNNGV. Trimming cost V 7 bases and J 0 bases, with 15 bases left between them. This CDR3 is 15 amino acids long. For the CDR3, the DNA is TGTGCCAGCACCGGAGATCTGGGCTTGAACACTGAAGCTTTCTTT. Protein product: CASTGDLGLNTEAFF.

This rearrangement joins TRBV6-5 to TRBJ1-2, with D tentatively TRBD1 (6 bases). CDR3 size: 13 residues. Trimming shortened V by 9 bases and J by 1 base, and 12 bases separated the two germline ends. Germline V lookup: CDR1 MNHEY, CDR2 SVGAGI. This chain's CDR3 is CASGGQFNYGYTF. CDR3 nucleotide sequence: TGTGCCAGTGGAGGACAGTTTAACTATGGCTACACCTTC.

J is TRBJ2-5 and V is TRBV7-8; 12 bases are a match to TRBD2. CDR3 length equals 17 residues. V gave up 4 bases and J gave up 5 bases; unmatched junction bases: 11. Per germline, CDR1 SGHVS and CDR2 FQNEAQ. CDR3 sequence reads: CASSSRTSGAKWETQYF. For the CDR3, the DNA is TGTGCCAGCAGCTCGAGGACTAGCGGGGCCAAATGGGAGACCCAGTACTTC.

This chain links TRBV7-2 with TRBJ2-2; a weak D match, TRBD2 (6 bases). The CDR3 consists of 13 residues. CDR1 is SGHTA, CDR2 FQGNSA, per germline. For the CDR3, the DNA is TGTGGCGGCGGACTACCTAACACCGGGGAGCTGTTTTTT. Its translation: CGGGLPNTGELFF.

This sequence joins TRBV29-1 and TRBJ1-2; D gene unclear. Deletions cut 1 base from V and 5 bases from J, with 11 bases between. CDR3 length: 13 residues. The germline V gene encodes CDR1 SQVTM and CDR2 ANQGSEA. The CDR3 bases are TGCAGCGTTGAAGGACCAGAGGATTATGGCTACACCTTC. Translation: CSVEGPEDYGYTF. Supplemented by reference TRBV29-1 and TRBJ1-2, the full variable domain reads SAVISQKPSRDICQRGTSLTIQCQVDSQVTMMFWYRQQPGQSLTLIATANQGSEATYESGFVIDKFPISRPNLTFSTLTVSNMSPEDSSIYLCSVEGPEDYGYTFGSGTRLTVV.

CDR3 region: CASTPPGGVTEAFF. CDR3 DNA sequence: TGTGCCTCGACTCCCCCGGGGGGGGTTACTGAAGCTTTCTTT. V and J are TRBV9 and TRBJ1-1; D is possibly TRBD1 (5 bases). V lost 10 bases to trimming and J lost 5 bases, with 21 bases between them. The CDR3 extends over 14 amino acids. CDR1 is SGDLS and CDR2 is YYNGEE in the germline V gene.

V usage is TRBV5-1 and J usage is TRBJ2-6; D is perhaps TRBD1 or TRBD2 (5 bases each). CDR3 length equals 16 residues. CDR1 SGHRS and CDR2 YFSETQ come from the germline V gene. V gave up 6 bases and J gave up 0 bases, with 13 bases separating them. This chain's CDR3 is CASTWDGSSGANVLTF. The CDR3, as DNA: TGCGCCAGCACCTGGGACGGTAGCTCTGGGGCCAACGTCCTGACTTTC.

V is TRBV15 and J is TRBJ1-1; possible D gene TRBD1, 6 bases. The CDR3 is 15 amino acids. CDR1 and CDR2 (germline): LNHNV, YYDKDF (reference sequence). The V and J ends lost 4 bases and 5 bases respectively, with 17 bases between them. The chain's CDR3 is CATSIPGAGNTEAFF. The CDR3 coding sequence is TGTGCCACCAGCATCCCGGGGGCAGGCAATACTGAAGCTTTCTTT. Using reference TRBV15 and TRBJ1-1 for the parts outside the CDR3, the full variable domain is DAMVIQNPRYQVTQFGKPVTLSCSQTLNHNVMYWYQQKSSQAPKLLFHYYDKDFNNEADTPDNFQSRRPNTSFCFLDIRSPGLGDTAMYLCATSIPGAGNTEAFFGQGTRLTVV.

The V gene is TRBV27, the J gene TRBJ1-3; D uncertain. The CDR3 consists of 15 residues. Germline loops: CDR1 MNHEY, CDR2 SMNVEV (reference sequence). V lost 6 bases and J 0 bases, leaving 12 bases between the germline ends. The chain's CDR3 is CASRPLFSSGNTIYF. CDR3 in DNA: TGTGCCAGCAGGCCCCTTTTTAGCTCTGGAAACACCATATATTTT.

V gene TRBV3-1 (or the pseudogene TRBV3-2) combines with J gene TRBJ1-1; perhaps TRBD1 as D (6 bases). The CDR3 sequence is 15 residues long. The germline V gene has CDR1 LGHDT and CDR2 YNNKEL (reference sequence). V was cut by 4 bases and J by 3 bases, with 15 bases left in between. DNA for the CDR3: TGTGCCAGCAGCCTAACCCTTAGGGGGGACACTGAAGCTTTCTTT. Translation: CASSLTLRGDTEAFF.

The gene calls are TRBV19 and TRBJ2-2; TRBD2 matches 7 bases. The V gene end was trimmed by 9 bases and the J gene end by 4 bases; junction bases not matched to a gene: 11. The CDR3 has 15 amino acids. Germline V gene sequence: CDR1 LNHDA, CDR2 SQIVND (reference sequence). In DNA form, the CDR3 reads TGTGCCAGCCGGGGAGGGGCAGGGATCACCGGGGAGCTGTTTTTT. It codes for CASRGGAGITGELFF.

The chain has TRBV2 and TRBJ2-1, with 7 bases fitting TRBD2. V trimming: 8 bases; J trimming: 8 bases; junction bases outside the gene matches: 9. Germline V gene lookup returns CDR1 SNHLY and CDR2 FYNNEI. CDR3 length: 13 residues. In nucleotides, the CDR3 is TGTGCCAGCGACCCCTTCCGGGGGGATGAGCAGTTCTTC. Protein product: CASDPFRGDEQFF.

There are a few counts of this clone. This chain joins TRBV2 and TRBJ1-1; a possible D gene is TRBD1 (6 bases). V lost 2 bases and J lost 7, with 17 bases in between. This CDR3 comprises 15 residues. The germline CDR1 and CDR2 sequences are SNHLY and FYNNEI. The CDR3 sequence is CASSEQGGGSDEAFF. CDR3 nucleotides: TGTGCCAGCAGTGAACAGGGAGGGGGATCGGATGAAGCTTTCTTT.

The chain couples TRBV6-5 to TRBJ1-5; D perhaps matches TRBD1 (6 bases). This CDR3 has 14 residues. The V gene's germline CDR1 is MNHEY and CDR2 SVGAGI. Trimming pared 10 bases from V and 4 bases from J, leaving 17 bases between. The CDR3: CATGLGAGNQPQHF. In nucleotides, the CDR3 is TGTGCCACGGGCTTGGGGGCCGGGAATCAGCCCCAGCATTTT.